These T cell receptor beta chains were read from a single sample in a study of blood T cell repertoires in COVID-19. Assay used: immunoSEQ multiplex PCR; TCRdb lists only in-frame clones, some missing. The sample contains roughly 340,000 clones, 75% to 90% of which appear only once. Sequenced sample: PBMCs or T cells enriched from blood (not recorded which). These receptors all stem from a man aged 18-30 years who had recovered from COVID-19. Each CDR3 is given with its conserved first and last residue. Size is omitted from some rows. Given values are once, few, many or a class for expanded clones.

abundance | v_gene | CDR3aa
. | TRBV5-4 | CASSVETFAYEQYF
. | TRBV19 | CASIPSGGPGKQFF
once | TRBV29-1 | CSVVPGQGARTEAFF
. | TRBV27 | CASSLYPSGANVLTF
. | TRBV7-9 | CASSLAQAGLSYEQYF
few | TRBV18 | CASSPYGQGGDEQYF
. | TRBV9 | CASSIGGGEQFF
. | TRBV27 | CASSGAGTYNEQFF
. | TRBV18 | CASSPPGGPNNEQFF
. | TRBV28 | CASSPSGYEQYF
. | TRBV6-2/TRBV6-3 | CASSYFSGAPNTEAFF
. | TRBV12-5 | CASGLAQGGYGYTF
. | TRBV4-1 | CASSPKTLPGLAGESGYEQFF
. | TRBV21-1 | CASSKRLADRLTEAFF
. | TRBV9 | CASSYSTSGIRTDTQYF
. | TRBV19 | CASQQQVGETQYF
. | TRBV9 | CASSSGLAGAGETQYF
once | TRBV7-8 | CASSLETGPQHF